This T cell receptor (beta chain) originates from a study of control samples from healthy donors and cancer patients (dated by TCRdb to 2019 to 2021). Comment on this clone: Its cognate antigen has yet to be identified. No base-level quality is on record; no much larger clone is a single base apart.

Measured from the cysteine to the phenylalanine, the CDR3 is 13 residues long. CDR3 DNA only is kept here, 39 bases in frame from base 1. Trimming takes 5 bases from V and 9 bases from J, and the germline ends sit 14 bases apart. From a lookup of the germline V gene, CDR1 and CDR2 are SGHNT and YENEEA. The method was the immunoSEQ multiplex PCR assay. TCRdb holds this immuneACCESS table with in-frame rearrangements only. Some clones are missing; in checked studies, unresolved V genes explain under half, and the rest has no known cause. Counted in this sample were around 130,000 clones; 70% to 90% of them appeared once. The ten top clones hold roughly 3.2% of the sample.

The source is a man between 50 and 59 years old in good health. Sequencing was performed on blood. In this chain, TRBV11-3 is recombined with TRBJ2-1; the D gene could be TRBD1 or TRBD2, each one agreeing over 6 bases. DNA sequence: TGTGCCAGCAGCCGAGGGGGGTGGAGTGAGCAGTTCTTC. Protein translation: CASSRGGWSEQFF. Here the CDR3 is joined to the reference TRBV11-3 and TRBJ2-1 genes, and the full variable domain is: EAGVVQSPRYKIIEKKQPVAFWCNPISGHNTLYWYLQNLGQGPELLIRYENEEAVDDSQLPKDRFSAERLKGVDSTLKIQPAELGDSAVYLCASSRGGWSEQFFGPGTRLTVL.